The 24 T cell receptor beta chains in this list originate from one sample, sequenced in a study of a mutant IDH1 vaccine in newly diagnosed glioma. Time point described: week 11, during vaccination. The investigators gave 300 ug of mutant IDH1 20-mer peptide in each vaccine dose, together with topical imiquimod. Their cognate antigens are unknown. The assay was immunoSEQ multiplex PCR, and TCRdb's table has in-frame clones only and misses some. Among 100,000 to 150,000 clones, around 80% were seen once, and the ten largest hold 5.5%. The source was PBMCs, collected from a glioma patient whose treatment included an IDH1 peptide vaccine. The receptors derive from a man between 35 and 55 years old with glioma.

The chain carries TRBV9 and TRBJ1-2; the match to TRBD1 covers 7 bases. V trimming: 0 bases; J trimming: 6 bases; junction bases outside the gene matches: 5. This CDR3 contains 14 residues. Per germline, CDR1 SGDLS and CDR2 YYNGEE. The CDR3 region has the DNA TGTGCCAGCAGCGTAGCTACAGGGGTGGATGGCTACACCTTC. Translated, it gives CASSVATGVDGYTF.

The CDR3 sequence: CASTRGFGETQYF. Written as DNA, the CDR3 is TGTGCCAGCACTCGGGGGTTCGGCGAGACCCAGTACTTC. The chain links TRBV2 to TRBJ2-5; D is perhaps TRBD2 (6 bases). The CDR3 totals 13 residues. V lost 7 bases and J lost 5, with 14 bases in between. Germline values: CDR1 SNHLY, CDR2 FYNNEI.

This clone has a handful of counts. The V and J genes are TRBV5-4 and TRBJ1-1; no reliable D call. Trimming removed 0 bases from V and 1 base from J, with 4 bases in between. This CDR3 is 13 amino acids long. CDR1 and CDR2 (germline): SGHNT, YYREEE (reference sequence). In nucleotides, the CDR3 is TGTGCCAGCAGCTTGGACCAGAACACTGAAGCTTTCTTT. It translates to CASSLDQNTEAFF. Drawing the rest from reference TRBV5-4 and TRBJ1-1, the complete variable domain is ETGVTQSPTHLIKTRGQQVTLRCSSQSGHNTVSWYQQALGQGPQFIFQYYREEENGRGNFPPRFSGLQFPNYSSELNVNALELDDSALYLCASSLDQNTEAFFGQGTRLTVV.

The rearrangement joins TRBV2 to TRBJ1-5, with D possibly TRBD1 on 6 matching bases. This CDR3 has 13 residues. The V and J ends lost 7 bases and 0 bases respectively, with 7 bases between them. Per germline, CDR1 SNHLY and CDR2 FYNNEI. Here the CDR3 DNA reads TGTGCCAGCAAGGGGGATAGCAATCAGCCCCAGCATTTT. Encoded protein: CASKGDSNQPQHF.

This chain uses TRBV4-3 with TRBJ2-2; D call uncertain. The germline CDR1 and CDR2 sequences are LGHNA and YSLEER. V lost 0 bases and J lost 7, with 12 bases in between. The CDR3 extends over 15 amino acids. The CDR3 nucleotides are TGCGCCAGCAGCCAAGAGCTAGGGATCGGCGGGGAGCTGTTTTTT. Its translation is CASSQELGIGGELFF.

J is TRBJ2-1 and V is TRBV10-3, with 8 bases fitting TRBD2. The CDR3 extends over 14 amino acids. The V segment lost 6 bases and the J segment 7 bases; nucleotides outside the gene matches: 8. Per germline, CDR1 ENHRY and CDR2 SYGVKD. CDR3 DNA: TGTGCCATCAGCCTCGGGGGGGCCGGGAATGAGCAGTTCTTC. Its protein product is CAISLGGAGNEQFF.

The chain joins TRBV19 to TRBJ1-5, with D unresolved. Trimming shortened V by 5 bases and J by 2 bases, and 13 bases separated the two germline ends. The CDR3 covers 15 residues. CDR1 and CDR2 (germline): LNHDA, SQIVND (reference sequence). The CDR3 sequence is CASSVAGFRNQPQHF. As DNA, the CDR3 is TGTGCCAGTAGTGTAGCAGGTTTTCGCAATCAGCCCCAGCATTTT.

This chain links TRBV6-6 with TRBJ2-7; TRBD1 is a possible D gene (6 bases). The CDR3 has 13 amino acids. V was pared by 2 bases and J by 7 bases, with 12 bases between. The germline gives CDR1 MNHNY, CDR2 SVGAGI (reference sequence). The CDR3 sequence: CASSYKGDTEQYF. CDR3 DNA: TGTGCCAGCAGTTACAAGGGGGACACAGAGCAGTACTTC.

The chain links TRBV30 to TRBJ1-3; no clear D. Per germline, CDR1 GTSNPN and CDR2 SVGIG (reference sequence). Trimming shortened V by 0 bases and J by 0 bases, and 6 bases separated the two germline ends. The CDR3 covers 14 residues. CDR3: CAWSVGSSGNTIYF. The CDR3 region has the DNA TGTGCCTGGAGTGTTGGGAGCTCTGGAAACACCATATATTTT. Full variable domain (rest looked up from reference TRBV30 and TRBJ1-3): SQTIHQWPATLVQPVGSPLSLECTVEGTSNPNLYWYRQAAGRGLQLLFYSVGIGQISSEVPQNLSASRPQDRQFILSSKKLLLSDSGFYLCAWSVGSSGNTIYFGEGSWLTVV.

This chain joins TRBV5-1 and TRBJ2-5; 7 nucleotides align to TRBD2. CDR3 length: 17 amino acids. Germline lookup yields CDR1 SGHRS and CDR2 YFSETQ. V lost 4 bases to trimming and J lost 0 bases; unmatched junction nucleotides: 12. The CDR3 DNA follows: TGCGCCAGCAGCCCCTTAGGTAGCGGGTTGTACCAAGAGACCCAGTACTTC. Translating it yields CASSPLGSGLYQETQYF.

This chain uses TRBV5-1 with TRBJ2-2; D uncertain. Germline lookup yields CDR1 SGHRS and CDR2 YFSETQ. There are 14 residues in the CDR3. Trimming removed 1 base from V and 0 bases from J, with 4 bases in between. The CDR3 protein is CASSLRANTGELFF. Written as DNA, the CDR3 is TGCGCCAGCAGCTTGAGGGCGAACACCGGGGAGCTGTTTTTT.

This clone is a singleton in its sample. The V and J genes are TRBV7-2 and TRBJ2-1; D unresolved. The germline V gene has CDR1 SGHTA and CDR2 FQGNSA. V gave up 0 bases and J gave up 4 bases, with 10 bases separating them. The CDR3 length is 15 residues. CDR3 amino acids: CASSLAYGPYNEQFF. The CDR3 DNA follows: TGTGCCAGCAGCTTAGCCTATGGGCCTTACAATGAGCAGTTCTTC.

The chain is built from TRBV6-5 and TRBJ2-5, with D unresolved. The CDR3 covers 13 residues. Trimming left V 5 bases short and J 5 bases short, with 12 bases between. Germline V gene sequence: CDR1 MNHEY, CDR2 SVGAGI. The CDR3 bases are TGTGCCAGCAGTCGAGCGCCCGGTGAGACCCAGTACTTC. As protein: CASSRAPGETQYF.

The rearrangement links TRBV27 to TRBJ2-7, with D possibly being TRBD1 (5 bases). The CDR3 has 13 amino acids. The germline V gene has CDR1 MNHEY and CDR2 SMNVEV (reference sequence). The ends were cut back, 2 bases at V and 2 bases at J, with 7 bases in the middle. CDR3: CASSLLDTYEQYF. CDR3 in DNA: TGTGCCAGCAGTTTACTGGACACCTACGAGCAGTACTTC.

CDR3 nucleotides: TGTGCCAGCAGCTCCTGGACTAGCACCGGGGAGCTGTTTTTT. Its translation is CASSSWTSTGELFF. The J gene is TRBJ2-2, the V gene TRBV5-4; 7 nucleotides match TRBD2. V was pared by 3 bases and J by 4 bases, with 3 bases of the junction left unmatched. The germline V gene encodes CDR1 SGHNT and CDR2 YYREEE (reference sequence). This CDR3 has 14 residues.

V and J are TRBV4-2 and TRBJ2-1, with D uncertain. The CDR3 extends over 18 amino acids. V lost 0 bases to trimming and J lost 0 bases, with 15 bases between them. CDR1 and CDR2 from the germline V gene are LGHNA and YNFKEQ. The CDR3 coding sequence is TGTGCCAGCAGCCAAGATCCCCTACTGGGAAGCTCCTACAATGAGCAGTTCTTC. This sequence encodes CASSQDPLLGSSYNEQFF.

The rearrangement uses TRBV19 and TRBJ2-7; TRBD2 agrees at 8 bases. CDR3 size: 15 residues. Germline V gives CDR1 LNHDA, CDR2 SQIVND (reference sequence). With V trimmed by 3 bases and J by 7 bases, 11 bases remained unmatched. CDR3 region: CASSMWSGGHPEQYF. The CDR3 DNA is TGTGCCAGTAGTATGTGGAGCGGGGGACACCCGGAGCAGTACTTC.

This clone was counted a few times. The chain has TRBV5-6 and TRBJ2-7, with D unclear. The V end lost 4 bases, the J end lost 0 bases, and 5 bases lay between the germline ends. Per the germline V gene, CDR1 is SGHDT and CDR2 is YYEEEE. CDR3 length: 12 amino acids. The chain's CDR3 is CASSVSSYEQYF. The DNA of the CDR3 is TGTGCCAGCAGCGTTAGCTCCTACGAGCAGTACTTC.

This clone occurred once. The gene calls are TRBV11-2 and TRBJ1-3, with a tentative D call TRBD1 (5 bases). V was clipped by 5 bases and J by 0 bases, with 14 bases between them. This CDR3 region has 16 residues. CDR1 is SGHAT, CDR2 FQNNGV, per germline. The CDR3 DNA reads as TGTGCCAGCAGCACCTTAGGGGTGCTCTCTGGAAACACCATATATTTT. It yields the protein CASSTLGVLSGNTIYF.

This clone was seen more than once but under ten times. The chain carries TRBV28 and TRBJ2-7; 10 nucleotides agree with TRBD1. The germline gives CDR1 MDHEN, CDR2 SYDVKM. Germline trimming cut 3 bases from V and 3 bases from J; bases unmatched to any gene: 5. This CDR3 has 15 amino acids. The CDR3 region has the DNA TGTGCCAGCAGTTTCTGGACAGGGGGATTCTACGAGCAGTACTTC. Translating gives CASSFWTGGFYEQYF.

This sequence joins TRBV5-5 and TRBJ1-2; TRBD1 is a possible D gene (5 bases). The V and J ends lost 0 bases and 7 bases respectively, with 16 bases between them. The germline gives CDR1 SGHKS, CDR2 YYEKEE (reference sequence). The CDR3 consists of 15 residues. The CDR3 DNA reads TGTGCCAGCAGCTTGGAGGGTGCGGGGGTTGGTGGCTACACCTTC. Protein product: CASSLEGAGVGGYTF.

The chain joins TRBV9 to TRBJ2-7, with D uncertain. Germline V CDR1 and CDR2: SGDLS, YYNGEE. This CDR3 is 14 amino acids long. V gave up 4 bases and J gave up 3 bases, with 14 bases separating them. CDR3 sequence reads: CASSLLKVDYEQYF. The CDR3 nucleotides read TGTGCCAGCAGCCTTCTCAAGGTTGACTACGAGCAGTACTTC.

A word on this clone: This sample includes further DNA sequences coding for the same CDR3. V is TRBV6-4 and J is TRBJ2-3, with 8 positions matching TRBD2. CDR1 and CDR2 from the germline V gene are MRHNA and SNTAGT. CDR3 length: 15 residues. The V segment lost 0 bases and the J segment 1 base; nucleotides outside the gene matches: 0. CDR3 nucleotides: TGTGCCAGCAGTGACTCTAGCGGGGGCACAGATACGCAGTATTTT. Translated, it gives CASSDSSGGTDTQYF.

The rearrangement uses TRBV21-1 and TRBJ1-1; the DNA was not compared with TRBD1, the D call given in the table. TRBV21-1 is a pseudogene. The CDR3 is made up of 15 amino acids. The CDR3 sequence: CASSKVRDRANEAFF. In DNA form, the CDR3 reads TGTGCCAGCAGCAAAGTAAGGGACAGGGCGAATGAAGCTTTCTTT.